Listed below are T cell receptor beta chains from one sample, sequenced in a study of T cells in Graves' hyperthyroidism and ophthalmopathy. One entry per CDR3 protein, called by TCRdb with MiXCR from the multiplex PCR reads. This sample has 490,000 or so distinct CDR3 sequences, with about 16% found just once. The material sequenced was blood. All receptors derive from a woman aged 25 to 39 with Graves' ophthalmopathy. Both conserved end residues are part of each CDR3. A D gene is named only where the DNA matches it firmly.

>TRBV2|TRBJ2-1|.
CASTPKWGSSYNEQFF
>TRBV29-1|TRBJ2-7|.
CSVEDLGRGEQYF
>TRBV3-1|TRBJ2-7|.
CASSQVRDEQYF
>TRBV20-1|TRBJ2-1|.
CSAGIGGFNEQFF
>TRBV28|TRBJ2-7|.
CASRADFTEQYF
>TRBV20-1|TRBJ2-7|.
CSARRGSQGEQYF
>TRBV20-1|TRBJ2-7|TRBD1
CSASPGAGGTYEQYF
>TRBV7-3|TRBJ2-5|.
CASSFGSGGTQYF
>TRBV18|TRBJ1-6|.
CASSPLRAGSPLHF
>TRBV7-2|TRBJ2-7|TRBD2
CASSLALAGGPREQYF
>TRBV29-1|TRBJ2-7|TRBD1
CSVSEGAINEQYF
>TRBV20-1|TRBJ2-1|.
CSAKSVVSEQFF
>TRBV11-3|TRBJ1-5|.
CASSLRFQGDNQPQHF
>TRBV28|TRBJ2-5|.
CASSPSRGGWTQYF
>TRBV10-3|TRBJ2-1|TRBD2
CAISEVASGRLLRNEQFF
>TRBV7-2|TRBJ1-4|TRBD1
CASSLDRGQGEKLFF
>TRBV2|TRBJ1-2|.
CASSRENPKYGYTF
>TRBV7-3|TRBJ1-2|.
CASSEGGGDGYTF
>TRBV11-2|TRBJ2-1|.
CASSSVPASSYNEQFF
>TRBV6-5|TRBJ2-7|.
CASSYHIGDGQYF
>TRBV27|TRBJ1-1|.
CASSLSQMDTEAFF
>TRBV20-1|TRBJ2-3|.
CSAPVKGTADTQYF
>TRBV7-9|TRBJ2-1|TRBD1
CASSLALGQGPYNEQFF
>TRBV6-2/TRBV6-3|TRBJ2-4|TRBD2
CASSGLAGTYIQYF
>TRBV20-1|TRBJ2-2|TRBD2
CSALTSGSSGELFF
>TRBV7-8|TRBJ2-7|.
CASSSELGQVYEQYF
>TRBV15|TRBJ2-2|TRBD1
CATSSRGRESGELFF
>TRBV11-2|TRBJ2-2|.
CASSLDVRDSYTGELFF
>TRBV7-9|TRBJ1-1|.
CASSLDGGIAFTEAFF
>TRBV20-1|TRBJ1-1|.
CSARDGPRNTEAFF
>TRBV27|TRBJ2-1|TRBD2
CASSTIGLAGVDEQFF
>TRBV5-8|TRBJ2-7|.
CASSFTHEQYF
>TRBV11-1|TRBJ2-1|.
CASSLVVADSSYNEQFF
>TRBV28|TRBJ2-7|TRBD1
CASGFGTGYEQYF
>TRBV28|TRBJ2-5|TRBD2
CASSPVWTSGTLLGGTQYF
>TRBV6-2/TRBV6-3|TRBJ2-1|.
CASLGEDSDNEQFF
>TRBV28|TRBJ1-5|.
CASSLSVILSNQPQHF
>TRBV30|TRBJ2-4|.
CAWRTNRQYIQYF
>TRBV28|TRBJ2-7|TRBD1
CASKSYRGQQYF
>TRBV19|TRBJ2-2|.
CASNIGGHTGELFF
>TRBV7-8|TRBJ2-5|.
CASSLGLQRYQETQYF
>TRBV6-1|TRBJ2-5|TRBD2
CASSQGGGGGETQYF